The 19 T cell receptor beta chains given below trace back to one sample, sequenced in a study of blood T cell repertoires in COVID-19 (TCRdb year 2020). Libraries came from the immunoSEQ multiplex PCR assay. The table was pulled from immuneACCESS by TCRdb, which kept in-frame rearrangements only. Such tables lose some clones; where checked, under half of the loss comes from unresolved V genes, and the rest has no known cause. Here the sample has 300,000 to 400,000 clones; roughly 86% occur a single time. The ten largest clones take up more than 7.5% of the sample. Sequencing input: peripheral blood. The receptor set was obtained from a man aged 30 to 39 with COVID-19, enrolled during active disease.

Here the CDR3 reads CASSVRQGGNYGYTF. The DNA of the CDR3 is TGTGCCAGCAGTGTAAGACAGGGCGGAAACTATGGCTACACCTTC. The rearrangement links TRBV2 to TRBJ1-2; 7 positions agree with TRBD1. Germline loops: CDR1 SNHLY, CDR2 FYNNEI. This CDR3 has 15 residues. V shed 4 bases and J 2 bases; nucleotides not matched to a gene: 7. Complete variable domain (other parts from reference TRBV2 and TRBJ1-2): EPEVTQTPSHQVTQMGQEVILRCVPISNHLYFYWYRQILGQKVEFLVSFYNNEISEKSEIFDDQFSVERPDGSNFTLKIRSTKLEDSAMYFCASSVRQGGNYGYTFGSGTRLTVV.

V and J are TRBV28 and TRBJ2-7, with D tentatively TRBD2 (5 bases). V was clipped by 4 bases and J by 2 bases, with 12 bases between them. Germline V gene sequence: CDR1 MDHEN, CDR2 SYDVKM. The CDR3 has 14 amino acids. As DNA, the CDR3 is TGTGCCAGCAGTTCCCCCGGGATCCCCTACGAGCAGTACTTC. Translated, it gives CASSSPGIPYEQYF. The variable domain in full, completed from reference TRBV28 and TRBJ2-7, reads DVKVTQSSRYLVKRTGEKVFLECVQDMDHENMFWYRQDPGLGLRLIYFSYDVKMKEKGDIPEGYSVSREKKERFSLILESASTNQTSMYLCASSSPGIPYEQYFGPGTRLTVT.

The rearrangement links TRBV12-3 or TRBV12-4 to TRBJ2-4, with D tentatively TRBD1 (6 bases). This CDR3 has 13 amino acids. V was shortened by 7 bases and J by 7 bases, with 14 bases between the two germline ends. The CDR3, as DNA: TGTGCCAGCAAGCAGGGGCGCGTGAACATTCAGTACTTC. It codes for CASKQGRVNIQYF.

The V and J genes are TRBV14 and TRBJ1-2; D is undetermined. V was shortened by 4 bases and J by 6 bases, with 18 bases between the two germline ends. CDR3 length equals 15 residues. CDR1 SGHDN and CDR2 FVKESK come from the germline V gene. Here the CDR3 DNA reads TGTGCCAGCAGCCTGACGGGATCCCGTTTAAATGGCTACACCTTC. It encodes CASSLTGSRLNGYTF.

The CDR3 DNA is TGTGCCATCAGTGGTCGACAGGAAGTAGCTGAAGCTTTCTTT. It is translated as CAISGRQEVAEAFF. This chain links TRBV10-3 with TRBJ1-1; the D gene is possibly TRBD1 (6 bases). The germline CDR1 and CDR2 sequences are ENHRY and SYGVKD. The CDR3 loop spans 14 amino acids. V was pared by 4 bases and J by 6 bases, with 15 bases between.

This chain connects TRBV7-9 to TRBJ1-6; D is uncertain. CDR3 length equals 14 residues. Germline V gene lookup returns CDR1 SEHNR and CDR2 FQNEAQ (reference sequence). V was clipped by 6 bases and J by 5 bases, with 11 bases between them. CDR3 loop: CASSRDTHNSPLHF. The CDR3 DNA reads as TGTGCCAGCAGTCGAGACACACATAATTCACCCCTCCACTTT. Supplemented by reference TRBV7-9 and TRBJ1-6, the full variable domain reads DTGVSQNPRHKITKRGQNVTFRCDPISEHNRLYWYRQTLGQGPEFLTYFQNEAQLEKSRLLSDRFSAERPKGSFSTLEIQRTEQGDSAMYLCASSRDTHNSPLHFGNGTRLTVT.

V is TRBV20-1 and J is TRBJ1-1; D may be TRBD1 (5 bases). Deletions cut 5 bases from V and 1 base from J, with 11 bases between. This CDR3 has 13 residues. The germline V gene has CDR1 DFQATT and CDR2 SNEGSKA (reference sequence). DNA for the CDR3: TGCAGTGCTGGTGTGGGGGGGAACACTGAAGCTTTCTTT. Translated: CSAGVGGNTEAFF.

This clone has only a few counts. The genes are TRBV18 and TRBJ2-7; 7 bases fit TRBD1. This CDR3 has 14 amino acids. The J segment lost 4 bases and the V segment lost 2 bases, leaving 5 bases of the junction unmatched. Germline lookup yields CDR1 KGHSH and CDR2 LQKENI. The CDR3 reads CASSPDRDRYEQYF. CDR3 DNA: TGTGCCAGCTCACCAGACAGGGACCGGTACGAGCAGTACTTC.

This chain links TRBV28 with TRBJ2-3; 14 bases agree with TRBD2. The V and J ends lost 6 bases and 4 bases, in that order; junction bases with no gene match: 6. The CDR3 consists of 16 residues. Per the germline V gene, CDR1 is MDHEN and CDR2 is SYDVKM. CDR3 nucleotides: TGTGCCAGCAGATTACCGACTAGCGGGAGGGCAGATACGCAGTATTTT. Residues: CASRLPTSGRADTQYF.

Only a few counts were recorded for this clone. The chain carries TRBV11-2 and TRBJ1-6; 10 bases match TRBD1. The CDR3 contains 16 residues. The trim removed 3 bases at V and 8 bases at J, leaving 7 bases unmatched. Germline V gives CDR1 SGHAT, CDR2 FQNNGV. CDR3 protein: CASSFDRGQGDSPLHF. CDR3 sequence (DNA): TGTGCCAGCAGCTTCGACAGGGGGCAGGGAGATTCACCCCTCCACTTT.

The chain combines TRBV7-2 with TRBJ2-1; D unresolved. This CDR3 is built from 13 residues. Looked up from germline, CDR1 is SGHTA and CDR2 is FQGNSA. The V end was cut by 3 bases, the J end by 5 bases, with 8 bases between. The CDR3 reads CASSFNRDNEQFF. In nucleotides, the CDR3 is TGTGCCAGCAGCTTTAACCGAGACAATGAGCAGTTCTTC.

The chain joins TRBV7-3 to TRBJ1-2, with D perhaps TRBD1 (6 bases). Per germline, CDR1 SGHTA and CDR2 FQGTGA. The CDR3 is 13 residues long. Trimming pared 1 base from V and 6 bases from J, leaving 9 bases between. The CDR3 DNA sequence: TGTGCCAGCAGCTTAAGGACAGCTCATGGCTACACCTTC. The encoded protein is CASSLRTAHGYTF.

The chain combines TRBV4-1 with TRBJ2-3; D is ambiguous. The V and J ends lost 3 bases and 4 bases respectively, with 20 bases between them. The CDR3 loop spans 17 amino acids. The germline CDR1 and CDR2 sequences are MGHRA and YSYEKL. This CDR3 is CASSHWALQIHADTQYF. The CDR3 DNA reads TGCGCCAGCAGCCATTGGGCCCTCCAAATCCACGCAGATACGCAGTATTTT.

The rearrangement uses TRBV4-1 and TRBJ2-1, with 13 bases aligning to TRBD2. In germline, CDR1 is MGHRA, CDR2 YSYEKL. The CDR3 is made up of 18 amino acids. Trimming cost V 2 bases and J 4 bases; bases outside gene matches: 8. CDR3 DNA: TGCGCCAGCAGCCAATCCGGACTAGCGGGGGATTCTTACAATGAGCAGTTCTTC. It encodes CASSQSGLAGDSYNEQFF.

The chain couples TRBV3-1 (or the pseudogene TRBV3-2) to TRBJ1-5, with D hard to call. The CDR3 consists of 19 residues. Germline assignment: CDR1 LGHDT and CDR2 YNNKEL (reference sequence). Trimming left V 0 bases short and J 0 bases short, with 18 bases between. The CDR3 is CASSQDSSGGRYSNQPQHF. CDR3 DNA: TGTGCCAGCAGCCAAGATTCTTCAGGAGGGAGGTATAGCAATCAGCCCCAGCATTTT.

CDR3 loop: CSVEDRTSGFLNTGELFF. In DNA, the CDR3 is TGCAGCGTTGAAGATCGGACTAGCGGGTTCTTGAACACCGGGGAGCTGTTTTTT. V usage is TRBV29-1 and J usage is TRBJ2-2, with 11 bases matching TRBD2. V lost 0 bases to trimming and J lost 1 base; unmatched junction nucleotides: 7. Germline lookup yields CDR1 SQVTM and CDR2 ANQGSEA. This CDR3 comprises 18 residues.

The chain joins TRBV24-1 to TRBJ2-5; 12 bases map to TRBD2. With V trimmed by 5 bases and J by 5 bases, 8 bases remained unmatched. From germline, CDR1 is KGHDR and CDR2 SFDVKD. The CDR3 consists of 16 residues. CDR3: CATSVTGLAGFETQYF. CDR3 in DNA: TGTGCCACCAGTGTAACCGGACTAGCGGGATTCGAGACCCAGTACTTC.

Written as DNA, the CDR3 is TGTGCCAGTACCCCATGGGCCATGAACACCGGGGAGCTGTTTTTT. Translating it yields CASTPWAMNTGELFF. The chain uses TRBV19 and TRBJ2-2; unclear D gene. The V and J ends lost 7 bases and 1 base respectively, with 13 bases between them. This CDR3 spans 15 amino acids. Germline lookup yields CDR1 LNHDA and CDR2 SQIVND (reference sequence).

CDR3 amino acids: CASSERGGPWETQYF. In DNA, the CDR3 is TGTGCCAGCAGTGAAAGAGGGGGCCCGTGGGAGACCCAGTACTTC. This chain joins TRBV6-1 and TRBJ2-5, with 7 bases that match TRBD1. In germline, CDR1 is MNHNS, CDR2 SASEGT. V lost 2 bases to trimming and J lost 5 bases; unmatched junction nucleotides: 8. The CDR3 totals 15 residues.